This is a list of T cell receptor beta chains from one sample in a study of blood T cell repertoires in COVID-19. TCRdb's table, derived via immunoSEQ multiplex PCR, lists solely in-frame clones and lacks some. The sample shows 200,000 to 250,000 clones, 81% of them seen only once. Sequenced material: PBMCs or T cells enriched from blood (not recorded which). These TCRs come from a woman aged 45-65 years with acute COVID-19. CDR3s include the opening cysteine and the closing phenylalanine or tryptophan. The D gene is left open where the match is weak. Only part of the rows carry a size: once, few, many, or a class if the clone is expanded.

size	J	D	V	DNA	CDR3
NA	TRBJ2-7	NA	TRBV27	TGTGCCAGCAGTTTTCGAGACGGGACCTACGAGCAGTACTTC	CASSFRDGTYEQYF
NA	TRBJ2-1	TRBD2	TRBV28	TGTGCCAGCAGCCGACGGACTAGCGGAAATGAGCAGTTCTTC	CASSRRTSGNEQFF
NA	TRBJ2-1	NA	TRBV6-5	TGTGCCAGCACTACTAGGTTTAGTGAGCAGTTCTTC	CASTTRFSEQFF
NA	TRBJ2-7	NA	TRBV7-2	TGTGCCAGCAGCTTAGGGGGAGGTTCCAGCGAGCAGTACTTC	CASSLGGGSSEQYF
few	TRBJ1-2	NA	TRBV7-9	TGTGCCAGCAGCTTAGGTTCGGGTTACGGCTACACCTTC	CASSLGSGYGYTF
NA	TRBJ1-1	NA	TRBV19	TGTGCCAGTAGTGGAGGGAACACTGAAGCTTTCTTT	CASSGGNTEAFF
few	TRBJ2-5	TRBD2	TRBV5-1	TGCGCCAGCAGCTTTGAGACTAGCGGGGGGGAAGAGACCCAGTACTTC	CASSFETSGGEETQYF
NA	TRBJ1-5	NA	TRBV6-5	TGTGCCAGCAGTTACTCGCAGGGTTTTAGCAATCAGCCCCAGCATTTT	CASSYSQGFSNQPQHF
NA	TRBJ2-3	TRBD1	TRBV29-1	TGCAGCGTTACGACAGGGGCAGGTACGCAGTATTTT	CSVTTGAGTQYF
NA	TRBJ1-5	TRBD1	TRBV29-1	TGCAGCACACGGACAGGGGACGACCAGCCCCAGCATTTT	CSTRTGDDQPQHF
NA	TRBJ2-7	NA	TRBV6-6	TGTGCCAGCAGTTACGGTTACGGTGGTCCTTCCTACGAGCAGTACTTC	CASSYGYGGPSYEQYF
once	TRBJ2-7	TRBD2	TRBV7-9	TGTGCCAGCAGCTCCGATCCAGGTCGGGGGGATACCTACGAGCAGTACTTC	CASSSDPGRGDTYEQYF
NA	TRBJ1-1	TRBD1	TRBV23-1	TGCGCCAGCAGTCTAGTCCCCGGGACAGAGAACACTGAAGCTTTCTTT	CASSLVPGTENTEAFF
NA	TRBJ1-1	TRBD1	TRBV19	TGTGCCAGTAGTAGAAGGACAGGGCCGGACACTGAAGCTTTCTTT	CASSRRTGPDTEAFF
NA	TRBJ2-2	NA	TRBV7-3	TGTGCCAGCAGCCTGACAGGCGCGGAGACCGGACAGCTGTTTTTT	CASSLTGAETGQLFF
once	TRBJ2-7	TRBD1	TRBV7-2	TGTGCCAGCAGCCTGGACAGGGCGTACGAGCAGTACTTC	CASSLDRAYEQYF
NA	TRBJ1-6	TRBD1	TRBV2	TGTGCCAGCAGTGAAGACTTGGGGACAGGGGATCCACCCCTCCACTTT	CASSEDLGTGDPPLHF
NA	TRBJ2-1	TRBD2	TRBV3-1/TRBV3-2	TGTGCCAGCAAGGGACTAGACTACAATGAGCAGTTCTTC	CASKGLDYNEQFF
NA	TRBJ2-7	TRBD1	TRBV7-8	TGTGCCAGCAGCTTGCGCCGGGACAGGGGATTTACCGAGCAGTACTTC	CASSLRRDRGFTEQYF
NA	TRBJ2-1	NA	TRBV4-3	TGCGCCAGCAGCCCTAATATAGGAGGGCCGGGTAATGAGCAGTTCTTC	CASSPNIGGPGNEQFF
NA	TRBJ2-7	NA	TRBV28	TGTGCCAGCAGTCTAGACGGGACTTCCTACGAGCAGTACTTC	CASSLDGTSYEQYF
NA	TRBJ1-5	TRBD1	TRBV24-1	TGTGCCACCAGAGGACAGGGGGCAGGCAATCAGCCCCAGCATTTT	CATRGQGAGNQPQHF
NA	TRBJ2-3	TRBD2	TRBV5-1	TGCGCCAGCAGCTTAGGACTAGCGGGAGGGCCAGATACGCAGTATTTT	CASSLGLAGGPDTQYF
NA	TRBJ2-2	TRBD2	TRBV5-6	TGTGCCAGCAGCAGACTAGCGGAGGGCACCGGGGAGCTGTTTTTT	CASSRLAEGTGELFF
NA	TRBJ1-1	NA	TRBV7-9	TGTGCCAGCAGCCGAGCTAGGAGAGCTTACACTGAAGCTTTCTTT	CASSRARRAYTEAFF
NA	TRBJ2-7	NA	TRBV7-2	TGTGCCAGCAGCCTCTATCGCCTAGGGGCCTACGAGCAGTACTTC	CASSLYRLGAYEQYF
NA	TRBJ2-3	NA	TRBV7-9	TGTGCCAGCAGCAACCTCGGGGTAAGGAGCACAGATACGCAGTATTTT	CASSNLGVRSTDTQYF
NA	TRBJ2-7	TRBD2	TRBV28	TGTGCCAGCAGAGCTCCGGGACTAGCGTACTACGAGCAGTACTTC	CASRAPGLAYYEQYF
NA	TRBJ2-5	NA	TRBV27	TGTGCCAGCAGTTTATCACAACAGTGGCAAGAGACCCAGTACTTC	CASSLSQQWQETQYF
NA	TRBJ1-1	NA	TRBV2	TGTGCCAGCCGGGTCCAGCTGCGCACTGAAGCTTTCTTT	CASRVQLRTEAFF
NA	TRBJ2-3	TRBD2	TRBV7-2	TGTGCCAGCAGCCCCCGATCGGGACTAGCTCCAGATACGCAGTATTTT	CASSPRSGLAPDTQYF
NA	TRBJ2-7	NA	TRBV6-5	TGTGCCAGCAGGGGAATGGGACATAGCTCCTACGAGCAGTACTTC	CASRGMGHSSYEQYF
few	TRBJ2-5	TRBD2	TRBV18	TGTGCCAGCTCACCGCGACTAGCGGGAGGGGAGACCCAGTACTTC	CASSPRLAGGETQYF
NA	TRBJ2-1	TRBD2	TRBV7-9	TGTGCCAGCAGCTTTTCAGGGACTAGCGGGGAGGGAAATGAGCAGTTCTTC	CASSFSGTSGEGNEQFF
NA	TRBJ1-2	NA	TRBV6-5	TGTGCCAGCGACGACAGAAATCCCTATGGCTACACCTTC	CASDDRNPYGYTF
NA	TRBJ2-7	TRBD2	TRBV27	TGTGCCAGCACCACCCAGGGGACTAGCGGGATCACGATCTACGAGCAGTACTTC	CASTTQGTSGITIYEQYF
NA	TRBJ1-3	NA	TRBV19	TGTGCCAGTAGTATCTCCACAGGGCCTGGAAACACCATATATTTT	CASSISTGPGNTIYF
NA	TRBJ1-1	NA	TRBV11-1	TGTGCCAGCAGTCTTAGGTCGCCCTGGGCCTTTGAAGCTTTCTTT	CASSLRSPWAFEAFF
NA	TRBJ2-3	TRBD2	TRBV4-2	TGTGCCAGCAGCCCCTCCGGGCTAGCGGGGGCTATCACAGATACGCAGTATTTT	CASSPSGLAGAITDTQYF
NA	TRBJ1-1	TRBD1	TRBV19	TGTGCCAGTAGTATACCCACTCGGGACAGGGCAAACACTGAAGCTTTCTTT	CASSIPTRDRANTEAFF
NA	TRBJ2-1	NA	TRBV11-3	TGTGCCAGCAGCCAAGTAGGCGGTATCAATGAGCAGTTCTTC	CASSQVGGINEQFF
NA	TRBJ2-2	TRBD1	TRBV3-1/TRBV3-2	TGTGCCAGCAGCACCGGGACAGGGGTCACCGGGGAGCTGTTTTTT	CASSTGTGVTGELFF
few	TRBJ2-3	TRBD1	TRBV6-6	TGTGCCAGCAGGCTAAACAGGGGGCTCACAGATACGCAGTATTTT	CASRLNRGLTDTQYF
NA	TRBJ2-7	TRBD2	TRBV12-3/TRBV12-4	TGTGCCAGCAGTTTAAGCGGGGCTTACGAGCAGTACTTC	CASSLSGAYEQYF
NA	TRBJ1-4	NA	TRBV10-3	TGTGCCATCAGTGACGGTGCAACTAATGAAAAACTGTTTTTT	CAISDGATNEKLFF
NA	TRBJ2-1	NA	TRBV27	TGTGCCAGCAGGCAGTACAATGAGCAGTTCTTC	CASRQYNEQFF
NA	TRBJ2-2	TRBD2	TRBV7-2	TGTGCCAGCAGCCCCTCTAGCGGGAGAGGGACCGGGGAGCTGTTTTTT	CASSPSSGRGTGELFF
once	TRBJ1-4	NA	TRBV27	TGTGCCAGCAGCCCCAGGGGCCCGGGCGAAAAACTGTTTTTT	CASSPRGPGEKLFF
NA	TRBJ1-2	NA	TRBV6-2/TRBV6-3	TGTGCCAGCAGTTACCCGCCCTCTCGGACAGACCACTATGGCTACACCTTC	CASSYPPSRTDHYGYTF
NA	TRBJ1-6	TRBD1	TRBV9	TGTGCCAGCAGCGTAGCGGCCACCGGGACAGGGAATTCACCCCTCCACTTT	CASSVAATGTGNSPLHF
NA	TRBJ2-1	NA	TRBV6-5	TGTGCCAGCAGCTTTTACAATGAGCAGTTCTTC	CASSFYNEQFF
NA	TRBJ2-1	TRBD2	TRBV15	TGTGCCACCAGCAGAGATGCGAGCGGGGGAGACAATGAGCAGTTCTTC	CATSRDASGGDNEQFF
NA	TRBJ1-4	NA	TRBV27	TGTGCCAGCAGAACACGGTCGGGGGCAACTAATGAAAAACTGTTTTTT	CASRTRSGATNEKLFF
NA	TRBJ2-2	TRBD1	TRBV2	TGTGCCAGCAGTTACAGGGGGCAAGGCGGGGAGCTGTTTTTT	CASSYRGQGGELFF
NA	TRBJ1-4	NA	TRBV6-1	TGTGCCAGCAGTGAAGGGCGGATGAATGAAAAACTGTTTTTT	CASSEGRMNEKLFF
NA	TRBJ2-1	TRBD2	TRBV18	TGTGCCAGCTCACGCTGGAGGGAGGGAAATGAGCAGTTCTTC	CASSRWREGNEQFF
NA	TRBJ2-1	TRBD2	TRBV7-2	TGTGCCAGCACCATATCAGGGGGTAGCGGGAGTTGGTCCTACAATGAGCAGTTCTTC	CASTISGGSGSWSYNEQFF